This is a list of T cell receptor beta chains from one sample in a study of T-cell reconstitution after alpha-beta-depleted transplantation in children. TCRdb re-called the PCR reads with MiXCR, one entry per CDR3 protein. The repertoire consists of 250,000 to 400,000 distinct CDR3 sequences, with about a quarter occurring once and the leading ten covering roughly 11%. Here the sequenced sample was PBMCs, mostly from graft donor cells, taken 180 days after TCRalphabeta/CD19-depleted stem cell transplant. These receptor sequences come from a male patient aged 10-17 years who had a stem cell transplant for acute lymphoblastic leukemia, so the T cells may come from the graft donor. CDR3s include the opening cysteine and the closing phenylalanine or tryptophan. The order of the fields is J gene, V gene, clone size, CDR3 protein. Where a row states a size, it is once, few, many or the class of an expanded clone; other rows omit it.

J: TRBJ2-7; V: TRBV5-8; size: few; CDR3: CASSRGTGPTYEQYF
J: TRBJ2-1; V: TRBV12-3/TRBV12-4; size: few; CDR3: CASIPGRHNEQFF
J: TRBJ1-2; V: TRBV10-2; size: few; CDR3: CASSGGRRGYGYTF
J: TRBJ2-7; V: TRBV7-9; size: few; CDR3: CASSLQWAVDEQYF
J: TRBJ1-6; V: TRBV19; size: once; CDR3: CASSIGRRRALHF
J: TRBJ2-5; V: TRBV4-2; size: few; CDR3: CASSYRLTQETQYF
J: TRBJ2-3; V: TRBV9; size: few; CDR3: CASSLGLAYGSTDTQYF
J: TRBJ2-3; V: TRBV3-1; size: .; CDR3: CATSQAPGSSGTTDTQYF
J: TRBJ1-4; V: TRBV7-9; size: few; CDR3: CASSLNGKQGANEKLFF
J: TRBJ2-7; V: TRBV5-1; size: few; CDR3: CASSPQRGPYEQYF
J: TRBJ1-2; V: TRBV12-3/TRBV12-4; size: few; CDR3: CASSLRGIYGYTF
J: TRBJ1-2; V: TRBV6-5; size: few; CDR3: CASSYSMGRAHYGYTF
J: TRBJ2-7; V: TRBV7-9; size: .; CDR3: CASSLVPRESYPEQYF
J: TRBJ2-1; V: TRBV29-1; size: .; CDR3: CSVGQPSSYNKQFF
J: TRBJ1-2; V: TRBV25-1; size: few; CDR3: CASSDGYGYTF